This T cell receptor (beta chain) appears in the sequencing data of a study of blood T cell repertoires in COVID-19. Germline values: CDR1 SNHLY, CDR2 FYNNEI. Trimming removed 10 bases at V and 1 base at J, with 16 bases between. This CDR3 is 14 amino acids long. Assay: immunoSEQ multiplex PCR; the TCRdb copy retains only in-frame clones and omits some. The sample carries 200,000 or so clones, over 70% recorded once. Study members were between roughly 18 and 89 years old and lived in approximately 25 US regions. Up to 2 weeks before entering the study, exposed participants had met a COVID-19 case. This TCR derives from a woman in her twenties or thirties who had been exposed to COVID-19. This chain connects TRBV2 to TRBJ2-5; the D gene is possibly TRBD1 (5 bases). Sample: PBMCs or T cells enriched from blood (not recorded which). The CDR3 protein is CANNRKGIQETQYF. The DNA of the CDR3 is TGTGCCAACAATCGAAAGGGGATCCAAGAGACCCAGTACTTC.